The 31 T cell receptor beta chains below come from one sample, sequenced in a study of PD-1 blockade in classical Hodgkin lymphoma. TCRdb keeps only in-frame clones here, not all; method: immunoSEQ multiplex PCR. Of over 60,000 clones in the sample, approximately 93% were seen once. Indicated time point: newly diagnosed, previously untreated cHL patient sample. The source material was peripheral blood mononuclear cells (PBMCs). The receptors come from a human donor with classical Hodgkin lymphoma.

The genes are TRBV7-2 and TRBJ2-7, with D perhaps TRBD2 (6 bases). V was trimmed by 1 base and J by 7 bases, leaving 14 bases between them. Germline CDR1 and CDR2: SGHTA and FQGNSA. The CDR3 length is 14 residues. The CDR3: CASSLVGGTAEQYF. The DNA for the CDR3 is TGTGCCAGCAGCTTAGTCGGCGGGACGGCGGAGCAGTACTTC.

V and J are TRBV27 and TRBJ1-2; 9 positions agree with TRBD1. Losses at the gene ends were 4 bases for V and 8 bases for J; bases not matched to a gene: 8. CDR3 length: 14 amino acids. In germline, CDR1 is MNHEY, CDR2 SMNVEV (reference sequence). The CDR3 coding sequence is TGTGCCAGCAGTTCAATACAGGGGGCGCGCGGCTACACCTTC. This encodes CASSSIQGARGYTF.

V and J are TRBV6-5 and TRBJ1-1; D gene ambiguous. In germline, CDR1 is MNHEY, CDR2 SVGAGI. The CDR3 contains 15 residues. Trimming took off 1 base at V and 0 bases at J, with 9 bases between the two ends. In nucleotides, the CDR3 is TGTGCCAGCAGTTACTTTAACACCGTGAACACTGAAGCTTTCTTT. Translating it yields CASSYFNTVNTEAFF.

The rearrangement joins TRBV5-6 to TRBJ2-7; 14 bases map to TRBD2. This CDR3 comprises 19 residues. Germline CDR1 SGHDT, CDR2 YYEEEE. Trimming at V came to 3 bases and at J to 3 bases, leaving 14 bases not matched to a gene. DNA of the CDR3: TGTGCCAGCAGCTCCCCTAAGGGGGGGACTAGCGGGAGAAGCTACGAGCAGTACTTC. This codes for CASSSPKGGTSGRSYEQYF. The variable domain in full, completed from reference TRBV5-6 and TRBJ2-7, reads DAGVTQSPTHLIKTRGQQVTLRCSPKSGHDTVSWYQQALGQGPQFIFQYYEEEERQRGNFPDRFSGHQFPNYSSELNVNALLLGDSALYLCASSSPKGGTSGRSYEQYFGPGTRLTVT.

The J gene is TRBJ2-4, the V gene TRBV27; D assignment may be TRBD1 or TRBD2 (5 bases each). Per germline, CDR1 MNHEY and CDR2 SMNVEV (reference sequence). There are 14 residues in the CDR3. Deletions cut 3 bases from V and 5 bases from J, with 11 bases between. CDR3 amino acids: CASSLGQGENIQYF. The DNA for the CDR3 is TGTGCCAGCAGTTTGGGCCAGGGAGAAAACATTCAGTACTTC.

This clone has a single count. This chain joins TRBV19 and TRBJ2-2; D not resolved. The V end was cut by 0 bases, the J end by 4 bases, with 6 bases between. CDR1 is LNHDA and CDR2 is SQIVND in the germline V gene (reference sequence). CDR3 length: 14 amino acids. The CDR3 DNA follows: TGTGCCAGTAGTATAGAGGCTACCACCGGGGAGCTGTTTTTT. Translation gives CASSIEATTGELFF.

The chain links TRBV9 to TRBJ2-3; 7 bases fit TRBD1. With V trimmed by 2 bases and J by 4 bases, 4 bases remained unmatched. The length of the CDR3 is 14 residues. Germline lookup yields CDR1 SGDLS and CDR2 YYNGEE. The CDR3 reads CASSVAQGADTQYF. The CDR3 coding sequence is TGTGCCAGCAGCGTTGCCCAGGGGGCAGATACGCAGTATTTT.

This chain connects TRBV6-1 to TRBJ1-5, with a weak D call TRBD1 (5 bases). Germline V lookup: CDR1 MNHNS, CDR2 SASEGT. The CDR3 runs 15 residues. The ends were cut back, 4 bases at V and 1 base at J, with 11 bases in the middle. CDR3 residues: CASSVEGISNQPQHF. The CDR3 DNA reads TGTGCCAGCAGTGTAGAGGGGATAAGCAATCAGCCCCAGCATTTT.

This chain joins TRBV5-1 and TRBJ2-5, with D unclear. Per germline, CDR1 SGHRS and CDR2 YFSETQ. The CDR3 has 10 amino acids. V gave up 5 bases and J gave up 4 bases, with 3 bases separating them. The CDR3: CASRGETQYF. The CDR3 DNA is TGCGCCAGCAGAGGAGAGACCCAGTACTTC.

The chain employs TRBV6-1 and TRBJ2-2, with 11 bases that match TRBD2. V trimming: 2 bases; J trimming: 3 bases; junction bases outside the gene matches: 2. Germline V gives CDR1 MNHNS, CDR2 SASEGT. The CDR3 has 16 residues. The CDR3 sequence: CASSELAGGYTGELFF. Written as DNA, the CDR3 is TGTGCCAGCAGTGAACTAGCGGGAGGCTACACCGGGGAGCTGTTTTTT.

This rearrangement joins TRBV18 to TRBJ1-5; a possible D gene is TRBD1 (6 bases). This CDR3 is built from 15 residues. Germline assignment: CDR1 KGHSH and CDR2 LQKENI. Trimming took off 4 bases at V and 0 bases at J, with 10 bases between the two ends. CDR3 DNA: TGTGCCAGCTCACGAAAGGGACATAGCAATCAGCCCCAGCATTTT. Amino acids: CASSRKGHSNQPQHF.

The V gene is TRBV5-6, the J gene TRBJ1-2, with D uncertain. Deletions cut 3 bases from V and 3 bases from J, with 12 bases between. The CDR3 is 14 amino acids. CDR1 and CDR2 from the germline V gene are SGHDT and YYEEEE. CDR3 in DNA: TGTGCCAGCAGCTCCTTGACCGTCTACTATGGCTACACCTTC. Protein: CASSSLTVYYGYTF.

The genes are TRBV23-1 and TRBJ2-3, with D perhaps being TRBD1 or TRBD2 (5 bases each). Being an ORF, TRBV23-1 has a function that is uncertain. V was cut by 0 bases and J by 3 bases, with 13 bases left in between. The CDR3 is 16 amino acids. The CDR3 is CASSQSRGAETDTQYF. The DNA of the CDR3 is TGCGCCAGCAGTCAATCGAGGGGAGCGGAGACAGATACGCAGTATTTT.

The genes are TRBV19 and TRBJ2-5, with TRBD2 matching over 8 bases. The germline V gene encodes CDR1 LNHDA and CDR2 SQIVND (reference sequence). Trimming took 8 bases from V and 4 from J; bases not matched to a gene: 9. The CDR3 totals 14 residues. For the CDR3, the DNA is TGTGCCAGTGATGGCGGGGGGATGCGAGAGACCCAGTACTTC. Encoded protein: CASDGGGMRETQYF.

The chain uses TRBV9 and TRBJ1-2; no firm D call. CDR3 size: 14 residues. CDR1 is SGDLS, CDR2 YYNGEE, per germline. V was cut by 3 bases and J by 2 bases, with 11 bases left in between. In nucleotides, the CDR3 is TGTGCCAGCAGCGCGGGTTCGGGGAACTATGGCTACACCTTC. It translates to CASSAGSGNYGYTF. The whole variable domain, remainder taken from reference TRBV9 and TRBJ1-2, is DSGVTQTPKHLITATGQRVTLRCSPRSGDLSVYWYQQSLDQGLQFLIQYYNGEERAKGNILERFSAQQFPDLHSELNLSSLELGDSALYFCASSAGSGNYGYTFGSGTRLTVV.

This sequence joins TRBV7-9 and TRBJ2-7; 8 nucleotides match TRBD1. Trimming took 5 bases from V and 2 from J; bases not matched to a gene: 8. The CDR3 loop spans 15 amino acids. CDR1 SEHNR and CDR2 FQNEAQ come from the germline V gene (reference sequence). CDR3 sequence: CASSRRTGNPYEQYF. The DNA for the CDR3 is TGTGCCAGCAGCCGTCGGACAGGGAATCCCTACGAGCAGTACTTC.

The rearrangement joins TRBV6-4 to TRBJ1-2; D perhaps matches TRBD1 (5 bases). The V and J ends lost 6 bases and 0 bases respectively, with 23 bases between them. From germline, CDR1 is MRHNA and CDR2 SNTAGT. This CDR3 spans 18 amino acids. CDR3 protein: CASRAYGTSITTNYGYTF. For the CDR3, the DNA is TGTGCCAGCAGAGCCTACGGGACCTCGATAACCACTAACTATGGCTACACCTTC.

V and J are TRBV6-6 and TRBJ1-5; D might be TRBD1 (5 bases). The germline CDR1 and CDR2 sequences are MNHNY and SVGAGI (reference sequence). CDR3 length: 16 amino acids. V dropped 3 bases and J dropped 0 bases, with 12 bases sitting between them. The chain's CDR3 is CASSYDSLDSNQPQHF. CDR3 sequence (DNA): TGTGCCAGCAGTTATGACAGCCTAGATAGCAATCAGCCCCAGCATTTT.

This clone showed up just a few times. The chain carries TRBV10-1 and TRBJ2-7, with D perhaps TRBD2 (5 bases). Germline V gene data show CDR1 as WNHNN and CDR2 as SYGVQD (reference sequence). Trimming cost V 0 bases and J 3 bases, with 12 bases left between them. The CDR3 totals 15 residues. CDR3 sequence reads: CASSESSSGGYEQYF. In DNA form, the CDR3 reads TGCGCCAGCAGTGAGTCGAGCTCAGGAGGCTACGAGCAGTACTTC.

V usage is TRBV4-3 and J usage is TRBJ2-1; D unclear. There are 12 residues in the CDR3. CDR1 is LGHNA, CDR2 YSLEER, per germline. V dropped 4 bases and J dropped 4 bases, with 5 bases sitting between them. This chain's CDR3 is CASSPGYNEQFF. The DNA of the CDR3 is TGCGCCAGCAGCCCCGGGTACAATGAGCAGTTCTTC.

The chain is built from TRBV9 and TRBJ2-4; 9 nucleotides line up with TRBD1. V was clipped by 3 bases and J by 9 bases; unmatched bases: 10. CDR1 and CDR2 from the germline V gene are SGDLS and YYNGEE. This CDR3 comprises 15 residues. The CDR3 nucleotides read TGTGCCAGCAGCGCCCGGGACAGGGTGGACGGCATTCAGTACTTC. As protein: CASSARDRVDGIQYF. The whole variable domain, remainder taken from reference TRBV9 and TRBJ2-4, is DSGVTQTPKHLITATGQRVTLRCSPRSGDLSVYWYQQSLDQGLQFLIQYYNGEERAKGNILERFSAQQFPDLHSELNLSSLELGDSALYFCASSARDRVDGIQYFGAGTRLSVL.

V is TRBV10-3 and J is TRBJ2-1, with D tentatively TRBD1 or TRBD2 (6 bases each). Germline values: CDR1 ENHRY, CDR2 SYGVKD. This CDR3 has 13 amino acids. The V end was cut by 9 bases, the J end by 1 base, with 10 bases between. DNA for the CDR3: TGTGCCATGTCGGGGGCGTCCTACAATGAGCAGTTCTTC. The encoded protein is CAMSGASYNEQFF.

The rearrangement links TRBV2 to TRBJ2-1, with a tentative D call TRBD1 (5 bases). Germline V gene lookup returns CDR1 SNHLY and CDR2 FYNNEI. This CDR3 is built from 13 residues. Trimming removed 7 bases at V and 8 bases at J, with 15 bases between. The CDR3 is CASTVGLWDEQFF. CDR3 nucleotides: TGTGCCAGCACCGTGGGGCTCTGGGATGAGCAGTTCTTC.

The chain couples TRBV27 to TRBJ2-7; TRBD1 agrees at 11 bases. The V gene's germline CDR1 is MNHEY and CDR2 SMNVEV (reference sequence). The CDR3 covers 24 residues. Trimming cost V 3 bases and J 3 bases; bases outside gene matches: 31. CDR3 nucleotides: TGTGCCAGCAGTTTTATTCTCCTTGTACTGTGCCGGGACAGGGGGATTTTAAGTCGCTACGAGCAGTACTTC. Translated: CASSFILLVLCRDRGILSRYEQYF.

The V gene is TRBV5-1, the J gene TRBJ2-3, with 11 bases matching TRBD2. The V segment lost 7 bases and the J segment 0 bases; nucleotides outside the gene matches: 4. The length of the CDR3 is 15 residues. Germline assignment: CDR1 SGHRS and CDR2 YFSETQ. CDR3 amino acids: CASLSGGVSTDTQYF. The CDR3 bases are TGCGCCAGCCTTAGCGGGGGGGTAAGCACAGATACGCAGTATTTT.

The chain combines TRBV4-1 with TRBJ1-4, with a possible D match to TRBD1 (5 bases). CDR3 length: 17 amino acids. Germline V gene sequence: CDR1 MGHRA, CDR2 YSYEKL. V lost 1 base and J lost 4, with 16 bases in between. This CDR3 reads CASSQAAGRVVNEKLFF. In DNA form, the CDR3 reads TGCGCCAGCAGCCAAGCAGCGGGGCGAGTGGTTAATGAAAAACTGTTTTTT.

The chain combines TRBV5-1 with TRBJ2-3; maybe TRBD1 (5 bases). Germline CDR1 is SGHRS and CDR2 is YFSETQ. CDR3 length: 13 amino acids. V was clipped by 3 bases and J by 0 bases, with 5 bases between them. CDR3 protein: CASSWGSTDTQYF. CDR3 in DNA: TGCGCCAGCAGCTGGGGCAGCACAGATACGCAGTATTTT.

The chain is built from TRBV5-1 and TRBJ2-5, with D uncertain. The CDR3 has 15 residues. Trimming stripped 0 bases from V and 3 bases from J, with 12 bases between. CDR1 and CDR2 from the germline V gene are SGHRS and YFSETQ. The CDR3, as DNA: TGCGCCAGCAGCTTGGGAAGCCTGGGTAAAGAGACCCAGTACTTC. This gives the protein CASSLGSLGKETQYF.

V and J are TRBV7-2 and TRBJ1-3; maybe TRBD1 (5 bases). This CDR3 contains 15 residues. Trimming shortened V by 5 bases and J by 4 bases, and 15 bases separated the two germline ends. CDR1 and CDR2 from the germline V gene are SGHTA and FQGNSA. The CDR3 reads CASSPYRLSGNTIYF. The DNA of the CDR3 is TGTGCCAGCAGCCCCTACAGGTTATCCGGAAACACCATATATTTT.

V usage is TRBV28 and J usage is TRBJ1-4; D is perhaps TRBD1 (5 bases). CDR3 length: 15 residues. Trimming cost V 3 bases and J 5 bases, with 13 bases left between them. Germline V CDR1 and CDR2: MDHEN, SYDVKM. The DNA for the CDR3 is TGTGCCAGCAGTTTCCAGTCAGGGCGGAATGAAAAACTGTTTTTT. It yields the protein CASSFQSGRNEKLFF.

V is TRBV9 and J is TRBJ2-3, with 7 bases lining up with TRBD1. Germline V gene sequence: CDR1 SGDLS, CDR2 YYNGEE. There are 15 residues in the CDR3. Losses at the gene ends were 4 bases for V and 5 bases for J; bases not matched to a gene: 10. CDR3 sequence reads: CASSTRQGKGDTQYF. The CDR3 DNA reads as TGTGCCAGCAGCACTCGACAGGGAAAAGGAGATACGCAGTATTTT.